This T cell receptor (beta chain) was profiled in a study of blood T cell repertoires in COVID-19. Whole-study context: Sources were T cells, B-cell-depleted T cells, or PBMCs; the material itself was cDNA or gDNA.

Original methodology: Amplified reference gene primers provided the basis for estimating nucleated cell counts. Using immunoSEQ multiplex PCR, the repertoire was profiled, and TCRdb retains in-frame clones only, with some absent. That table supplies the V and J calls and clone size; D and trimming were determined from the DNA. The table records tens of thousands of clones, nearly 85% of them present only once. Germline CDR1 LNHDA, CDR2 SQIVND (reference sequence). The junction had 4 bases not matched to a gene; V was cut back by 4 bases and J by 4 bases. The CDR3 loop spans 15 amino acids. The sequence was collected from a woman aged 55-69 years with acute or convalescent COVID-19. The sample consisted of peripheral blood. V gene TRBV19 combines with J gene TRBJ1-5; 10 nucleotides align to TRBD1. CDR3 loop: CASSKDRGGNQPQHF. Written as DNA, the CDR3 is TGTGCCAGTAGTAAGGACAGGGGGGGAAATCAGCCCCAGCATTTT.